This T cell receptor (beta chain) derives from a study of a mutant IDH1 vaccine in newly diagnosed glioma. On the study more broadly: Eight vaccinations were given in weeks 1, 3, 5, 7, 11, 15, 19 and 23. Whole-study findings and limits: Changes in top peripheral clonotypes did not appear linked to pseudoprogression.

The data were produced by immunoSEQ multiplex PCR, yet TCRdb's version contains in-frame clones alone and is incomplete. The table shows 77,000 or so clones, with around 83% occurring only once. Time point of the sample: week 23, last vaccination. Topical imiquimod was applied with each vaccine dose, which held 300 ug of mutant IDH1 20-mer peptide. Astrocytomas found in donors were new, WHO grade 3 or 4, IDH1-mutant and ATRX-lost. Of note for this clone: What it recognizes is unknown.

V shed 4 bases and J 7 bases; nucleotides not matched to a gene: 10. Germline V lookup: CDR1 ENHRY, CDR2 SYGVKD. CDR3 length: 16 residues. The sample was PBMCs, taken from a glioma patient whose treatment included an IDH1 peptide vaccine. This sequence was found in a woman between 50 and 59 years old with glioma. This chain links TRBV10-3 with TRBJ2-1; 10 bases are shared with TRBD1. The CDR3: CAISASTGGVGNEQFF. CDR3 coding DNA: TGTGCCATCAGTGCGTCGACAGGGGGCGTAGGGAATGAGCAGTTCTTC.